The 29 T cell receptor beta chains given below trace back to one sample, sequenced in a study of blood T cell repertoires in COVID-19. Sequencing used immunoSEQ multiplex PCR; TCRdb keeps in-frame clones, though not all of them. The data hold about 60,000 clones, with around four fifths observed a single time. The sample was peripheral blood. These receptors all stem from a man at least 80 years old with acute or convalescent COVID-19.

The chain recombines TRBV7-3 with TRBJ2-4; 9 bases agree with TRBD2. Germline V gene data show CDR1 as SGHTA and CDR2 as FQGTGA. V shed 5 bases, J shed 1 base, and the junction held 6 bases outside the gene matches. This CDR3 is built from 16 residues. The CDR3 region has the DNA TGTGCCAGCAGCGATAGCGGGAGCGCGGCCAAAAACATTCAGTACTTC. Its translation: CASSDSGSAAKNIQYF.

The chain recombines TRBV3-1 (or the pseudogene TRBV3-2) with TRBJ2-3; the match to TRBD1 covers 9 bases. J lost 2 bases, V lost 3 bases, and 3 bases had no gene match. CDR3 size: 15 residues. The germline gives CDR1 LGHDT, CDR2 YNNKEL (reference sequence). The CDR3: CASSQGQGYTDTQYF. The CDR3 coding sequence is TGTGCCAGCAGCCAGGGACAGGGATACACAGATACGCAGTATTTT.

V and J are TRBV7-7 and TRBJ2-5; 8 nucleotides match TRBD2. Germline CDR1 is SSHAT and CDR2 is FNYEAQ (reference sequence). J gave up 4 bases and V 3 bases, and 7 bases lay outside the gene matches. This CDR3 contains 15 residues. DNA of the CDR3: TGTGCCAGCAGCTTTTCGGGGGGGGGAAGAGAGACCCAGTACTTC. As protein: CASSFSGGGRETQYF.

This chain connects TRBV19 to TRBJ1-5, with TRBD1 matching over 9 bases. CDR3 size: 15 residues. Germline V gives CDR1 LNHDA, CDR2 SQIVND (reference sequence). Unmatched junction bases numbered 3, after V lost 4 bases and J lost 2 bases. The CDR3 sequence is CASSTRDRGNQPQHF. CDR3 DNA sequence: TGTGCCAGTAGTACCCGGGACAGGGGCAATCAGCCCCAGCATTTT.

This clone came up a few times. This rearrangement joins TRBV7-2 to TRBJ2-1; D gene ambiguous. This CDR3 is 12 amino acids long. Germline loops: CDR1 SGHTA, CDR2 FQGNSA. V was shortened by 6 bases and J by 10 bases, with 13 bases between the two germline ends. The CDR3 DNA reads TGTGCCAGCAGAACGAGTGCTTCGGAGCAGTTCTTC. Its protein is CASRTSASEQFF.

This clone showed up just a few times. The chain joins TRBV29-1 to TRBJ1-1; the match to TRBD1 covers 7 bases. Germline V gene data show CDR1 as SQVTM and CDR2 as ANQGSEA. V dropped 4 bases and J dropped 8; count of bases not matched to a gene: 7. This CDR3 comprises 12 residues. CDR3 loop: CSVGKGAAEAFF. The CDR3 coding sequence is TGCAGCGTTGGGAAGGGGGCGGCCGAAGCTTTCTTT.

The genes are TRBV13 and TRBJ2-6, with D possibly being TRBD1 (5 bases). V lost 5 bases and J 3 bases, leaving 14 bases between the germline ends. Looked up from germline, CDR1 is PRHDT and CDR2 is FYEKMQ (reference sequence). The CDR3 covers 16 residues. In DNA, the CDR3 is TGTGCCAGCAGCCAAACGACAGTTAATGGGGCCAACGTCCTGACTTTC. Translated, it gives CASSQTTVNGANVLTF.

This clone occurred a few times. The chain combines TRBV24-1 with TRBJ2-3; 8 bases line up with TRBD1. CDR3 length: 15 amino acids. Trimming removed 10 bases from V and 0 bases from J; junction bases left unmatched: 8. The germline V gene has CDR1 KGHDR and CDR2 SFDVKD. The CDR3 reads CATRTGKSSTDTQYF. CDR3 nucleotide sequence: TGTGCCACGAGGACAGGGAAGTCTAGCACAGATACGCAGTATTTT.

This chain joins TRBV7-2 and TRBJ2-2; D may be TRBD2 (6 bases). Germline lookup yields CDR1 SGHTA and CDR2 FQGNSA. V lost 6 bases and J 7 bases, leaving 12 bases between the germline ends. The CDR3 is 13 residues long. CDR3 in DNA: TGTGCCAGCAGTCACCGGGACTTCGGGGAGCTGTTTTTT. Translation gives CASSHRDFGELFF.

The chain employs TRBV11-3 and TRBJ2-2, with 10 nucleotides matching TRBD2. The CDR3 is 17 amino acids. The trim removed 2 bases at V and 7 bases at J, leaving 10 bases unmatched. Per germline, CDR1 SGHNT and CDR2 YENEEA. The CDR3 nucleotides are TGTGCCAGCAGCTTACCTCGAGCGGGGGGGATTATCGGGGAGCTGTTTTTT. Translation: CASSLPRAGGIIGELFF.

V is TRBV11-2 and J is TRBJ2-3; TRBD2 might be the D (5 bases). Per the germline V gene, CDR1 is SGHAT and CDR2 is FQNNGV. The CDR3 covers 16 residues. Trimming shortened V by 2 bases and J by 0 bases, and 12 bases separated the two germline ends. In DNA form, the CDR3 reads TGTGCCAGCAGCTTACGGCTAGCCTTAAGCACAGATACGCAGTATTTT. This sequence encodes CASSLRLALSTDTQYF.

The rearrangement links TRBV30 to TRBJ2-3, with D possibly TRBD1 on 5 matching bases. Looked up from germline, CDR1 is GTSNPN and CDR2 is SVGIG (reference sequence). The CDR3 is 14 amino acids. Trimming pared 0 bases from V and 4 bases from J, leaving 11 bases between. This CDR3 is CAWSVDSSADTQYF. The CDR3 nucleotides are TGTGCCTGGAGTGTAGACAGCAGCGCAGATACGCAGTATTTT.

This clone was seen just once. CDR3 region: CASSFSQGIQETQYF. The CDR3 region has the DNA TGTGCCAGCAGCTTCTCACAGGGAATCCAAGAGACCCAGTACTTC. The chain links TRBV7-2 to TRBJ2-5; the D gene is possibly TRBD1 (6 bases). The length of the CDR3 is 15 residues. The V gene lost 3 bases and the J gene lost 1 base, with 12 bases spanning the gap. Germline V gene lookup returns CDR1 SGHTA and CDR2 FQGNSA.

This sequence joins TRBV6-5 and TRBJ1-2, with a possible D match to TRBD1 (6 bases). The CDR3 is 15 amino acids. V was pared by 7 bases and J by 5 bases, with 20 bases between. Germline values: CDR1 MNHEY, CDR2 SVGAGI. CDR3 nucleotides: TGTGCCAGCAAGGTAGGGCCAGGGGCCCTTTATGGCTACACCTTC. Translated, it gives CASKVGPGALYGYTF.

This clone came up once. The chain combines TRBV15 with TRBJ2-5, with 11 bases identical to TRBD1. Germline assignment: CDR1 LNHNV and CDR2 YYDKDF (reference sequence). V gave up 3 bases and J gave up 7 bases; unmatched junction bases: 10. The CDR3 is 16 amino acids. CDR3 region: CATSRAPGTGGSTQYF. In nucleotides, the CDR3 is TGTGCCACCAGCAGGGCCCCCGGGACAGGGGGGTCGACCCAGTACTTC.

The chain combines TRBV5-1 with TRBJ2-7, with D perhaps TRBD1 (5 bases). The CDR3 spans 14 residues. The V end lost 1 base, the J end lost 3 bases, and 11 bases lay between the germline ends. Per the germline V gene, CDR1 is SGHRS and CDR2 is YFSETQ. The CDR3 is CASSLTGRSYEQYF. CDR3 coding DNA: TGCGCCAGCAGCTTGACAGGCAGGAGCTACGAGCAGTACTTC.

The CDR3 DNA reads as TGTGCCAGCAGCGTAGGTGGGACTAGCGGGGCTTATGAGCAGTTCTTC. Protein product: CASSVGGTSGAYEQFF. This chain uses TRBV9 with TRBJ2-1; 13 nucleotides match TRBD2. CDR1 is SGDLS, CDR2 YYNGEE, per germline. The CDR3 length is 16 residues. The ends lost 0 bases at V and 8 bases at J; junction bases unmatched: 5.

This clone has only one observation. The chain recombines TRBV24-1 with TRBJ1-5; the D is unclear. The CDR3 loop spans 14 amino acids. Trimming cost V 5 bases and J 0 bases, with 7 bases left between them. Germline V gene lookup returns CDR1 KGHDR and CDR2 SFDVKD. CDR3 sequence (DNA): TGTGCCACCAGTGGGCAGGATAGCAATCAGCCCCAGCATTTT. Translation: CATSGQDSNQPQHF.

J is TRBJ2-5 and V is TRBV11-3; TRBD1 agrees at 9 bases. This CDR3 spans 16 amino acids. The V segment lost 5 bases and the J segment 5 bases; nucleotides outside the gene matches: 12. Germline V gene data show CDR1 as SGHNT and CDR2 as YENEEA. CDR3 loop: CASSADWTGARETQYF. CDR3 nucleotides: TGTGCCAGCAGCGCCGATTGGACAGGGGCAAGGGAGACCCAGTACTTC.

The chain employs TRBV18 and TRBJ2-1; possible D gene TRBD2, 5 bases. Trimming pared 10 bases from V and 4 bases from J, leaving 14 bases between. Germline values: CDR1 KGHSH, CDR2 LQKENI. There are 13 residues in the CDR3. As DNA, the CDR3 is TGTGCCACCCTCGAGCGGTTATACAATGAGCAGTTCTTC. This encodes CATLERLYNEQFF.

This clone was detected only a few times. The chain joins TRBV28 to TRBJ2-7; 10 positions agree with TRBD2. In germline, CDR1 is MDHEN, CDR2 SYDVKM. The trim removed 5 bases at V and 5 bases at J, leaving 3 bases unmatched. The CDR3 is made up of 13 amino acids. DNA for the CDR3: TGTGCCAGCAGTCTAGCGGGGGTCCACGAGCAGTACTTC. Translation gives CASSLAGVHEQYF.

The rearrangement uses TRBV11-2 and TRBJ1-2; maybe TRBD1 (5 bases). The V end was cut by 2 bases, the J end by 6 bases, with 16 bases between. The CDR3 is 15 amino acids. Germline CDR1 and CDR2: SGHAT and FQNNGV. This chain's CDR3 is CASSLSRGYQDGYTF. Here the CDR3 DNA reads TGTGCCAGCAGCTTAAGTAGGGGCTATCAGGATGGCTACACCTTC. The full variable domain, rest sourced from reference TRBV11-2 and TRBJ1-2, is EAGVAQSPRYKIIEKRQSVAFWCNPISGHATLYWYQQILGQGPKLLIQFQNNGVVDDSQLPKDRFSAERLKGVDSTLKIQPAKLEDSAVYLCASSLSRGYQDGYTFGSGTRLTVV.

This chain joins TRBV5-1 and TRBJ1-1; possibly TRBD1 for D (5 bases). CDR1 and CDR2 (germline): SGHRS, YFSETQ. This CDR3 has 14 amino acids. V lost 4 bases and J 1 base, leaving 11 bases between the germline ends. CDR3 protein: CASSGTGPNTEAFF. CDR3 sequence (DNA): TGCGCCAGCAGCGGGACTGGACCGAACACTGAAGCTTTCTTT. The full variable domain, rest sourced from reference TRBV5-1 and TRBJ1-1, is KAGVTQTPRYLIKTRGQQVTLSCSPISGHRSVSWYQQTPGQGLQFLFEYFSETQRNKGNFPGRFSGRQFSNSRSEMNVSTLELGDSALYLCASSGTGPNTEAFFGQGTRLTVV.

This clone was counted ten times or more. The chain joins TRBV6-1 to TRBJ2-7; D remains unclear. Trimming shortened V by 3 bases and J by 3 bases, and 12 bases separated the two germline ends. Germline V lookup: CDR1 MNHNS, CDR2 SASEGT. This CDR3 spans 14 amino acids. CDR3 in amino acids: CASSDGGSDYEQYF. The CDR3 DNA sequence: TGTGCCAGCAGTGACGGCGGATCAGACTACGAGCAGTACTTC.

The chain's CDR3 is CASSHESGGGTGELFF. The CDR3, as DNA: TGCGCCAGCAGCCATGAATCGGGAGGGGGCACCGGGGAGCTGTTTTTT. The chain recombines TRBV4-1 with TRBJ2-2; 8 bases align to TRBD2. In germline, CDR1 is MGHRA, CDR2 YSYEKL. The CDR3 sequence is 16 residues long. V gave up 3 bases and J gave up 4 bases; unmatched junction bases: 7.

This clone was counted between two and nine times. This sequence joins TRBV3-1 (or the pseudogene TRBV3-2) and TRBJ2-7; weak D call: TRBD1 (6 bases). CDR1 and CDR2 from the germline V gene are LGHDT and YNNKEL (reference sequence). This CDR3 has 13 residues. With 4 bases removed from V and 4 bases from J, the gap between germline ends came to 11 bases. Here the CDR3 DNA reads TGTGCCAGCAGCCCAACGGGACAATACGAGCAGTACTTC. Its translation: CASSPTGQYEQYF.

This chain connects TRBV2 to TRBJ1-4, with D uncertain. The CDR3 has 13 residues. Deletions cut 4 bases from V and 13 bases from J, with 16 bases between. The germline CDR1 and CDR2 sequences are SNHLY and FYNNEI. Here the CDR3 DNA reads TGTGCCAGCAGTGTCGGTCGGGGAGGGCGACTGTTTTTT. Encoded protein: CASSVGRGGRLFF.

The chain carries TRBV11-3 and TRBJ2-3; maybe TRBD1 (6 bases). CDR1 SGHNT and CDR2 YENEEA come from the germline V gene. CDR3 length: 15 amino acids. Trimming took 5 bases from V and 4 from J, leaving 16 bases between them. The CDR3 region is CASSTPGARADTQYF. DNA of the CDR3: TGTGCCAGCAGCACTCCAGGGGCTAGGGCAGATACGCAGTATTTT. Full variable domain (remainder filled in from reference TRBV11-3 and TRBJ2-3): EAGVVQSPRYKIIEKKQPVAFWCNPISGHNTLYWYLQNLGQGPELLIRYENEEAVDDSQLPKDRFSAERLKGVDSTLKIQPAELGDSAVYLCASSTPGARADTQYFGPGTRLTVL.

The chain links TRBV11-1 to TRBJ2-5; 9 positions match TRBD1. CDR3 length equals 14 residues. Trimming removed 5 bases from V and 2 bases from J; junction bases left unmatched: 3. The germline V gene has CDR1 SGHAT and CDR2 FQDESV (reference sequence). The CDR3 reads CASSEGQGQETQYF. CDR3 in DNA: TGTGCCAGCAGCGAGGGACAGGGACAAGAGACCCAGTACTTC. Full variable domain (rest looked up from reference TRBV11-1 and TRBJ2-5): EAEVAQSPRYKITEKSQAVAFWCDPISGHATLYWYRQILGQGPELLVQFQDESVVDDSQLPKDRFSAERLKGVDSTLKIQPAELGDSAMYLCASSEGQGQETQYFGPGTRLLVL.